These 14 T cell receptor beta chains came from one sample sequenced in a study of cytomegalovirus exposure and HLA in healthy donors. The PCR contained 60 Vbeta and 13 Jbeta primers. Here immunoSEQ multiplex PCR was the method, and the copy in TCRdb shows in-frame clones only, minus some. The sample has 150,000 or so clones. Sequencing was done on a sample of PBMCs. Receptors originate from a woman aged 40 to 50 in good health and CMV-seropositive.

V and J are TRBV7-9 and TRBJ2-7; no clear D gene. This CDR3 spans 15 amino acids. Per the germline V gene, CDR1 is SEHNR and CDR2 is FQNEAQ (reference sequence). V was shortened by 7 bases and J by 0 bases, with 16 bases between the two germline ends. CDR3 protein: CASTSAQVTSYEQYF. CDR3 bases: TGTGCCAGCACCTCAGCTCAGGTTACCTCCTACGAGCAGTACTTC. Full variable domain (outside the CDR3, taken from reference TRBV7-9 and TRBJ2-7): DTGVSQNPRHKITKRGQNVTFRCDPISEHNRLYWYRQTLGQGPEFLTYFQNEAQLEKSRLLSDRFSAERPKGSFSTLEIQRTEQGDSAMYLCASTSAQVTSYEQYFGPGTRLTVT.

The genes are TRBV7-3 and TRBJ2-5, with 8 bases that match TRBD1. J gave up 7 bases and V 5 bases, and 15 bases lay outside the gene matches. Germline-derived CDR1 and CDR2 are SGHTA and FQGTGA. The length of the CDR3 is 16 residues. The CDR3 nucleotides are TGTGCCAGCAGCCCGGAGGGGACAGGTGGGCTCGGGACCCAGTACTTC. Its translation: CASSPEGTGGLGTQYF.

The genes are TRBV18 and TRBJ1-4; D is possibly TRBD1 (5 bases). Germline assignment: CDR1 KGHSH and CDR2 LQKENI. The ends were cut back, 2 bases at V and 0 bases at J, with 10 bases in the middle. The CDR3 spans 16 residues. The CDR3, as DNA: TGTGCCAGCTCACCAGGGGGGGTCACAACTAATGAAAAACTGTTTTTT. As protein: CASSPGGVTTNEKLFF.

V and J are TRBV7-3 and TRBJ1-3, with unresolved D. The germline V and J ends were trimmed by 3 bases and 4 bases, with 7 bases remaining between them. Looked up from germline, CDR1 is SGHTA and CDR2 is FQGTGA. There are 13 residues in the CDR3. The CDR3: CASSFGSGNTIYF. CDR3 coding DNA: TGTGCCAGCAGCTTCGGGTCGGGAAACACCATATATTTT.

This chain uses TRBV30 with TRBJ2-7, with 12 nucleotides matching TRBD1. The CDR3 contains 16 residues. Germline CDR1 reads GTSNPN; CDR2 reads SVGIG (reference sequence). CDR3 loop: CAMSRDRGRNTYEQYF. CDR3 in DNA: TGTGCTATGAGCCGGGACAGGGGGCGAAATACCTACGAGCAGTACTTC.

The V and J genes are TRBV4-1 and TRBJ1-2; TRBD1 might be the D (5 bases). The CDR3 is 13 amino acids. Germline-derived CDR1 and CDR2 are MGHRA and YSYEKL. The V and J ends lost 5 bases and 6 bases respectively, with 13 bases between them. The CDR3 region is CASSISRGDGYTF. DNA for the CDR3: TGCGCCAGCAGCATTAGCCGGGGGGATGGCTACACCTTC.

The V gene is TRBV7-8, the J gene TRBJ1-5; tentatively, D is TRBD1 (6 bases). Germline-derived CDR1 and CDR2 are SGHVS and FQNEAQ. With 5 bases removed from V and 0 bases from J, the gap between germline ends came to 14 bases. There are 16 residues in the CDR3. This CDR3 reads CASSSRDKLSNQPQHF. CDR3 coding DNA: TGTGCCAGCAGCAGCCGGGACAAACTTAGCAATCAGCCCCAGCATTTT.

CDR3 DNA sequence: TGCAGCGTTGAAGAGACCTGGCTAGCGCAAGAGACCCAGTACTTC. This encodes CSVEETWLAQETQYF. The V gene is TRBV29-1, the J gene TRBJ2-5; possibly TRBD2 for D (6 bases). The CDR3 is made up of 15 amino acids. Germline V gene lookup returns CDR1 SQVTM and CDR2 ANQGSEA. Deletions cut 0 bases from V and 2 bases from J, with 13 bases between.

The chain uses TRBV7-2 and TRBJ2-2, with D maybe TRBD1 (5 bases). The length of the CDR3 is 15 residues. Trimming pared 1 base from V and 0 bases from J, leaving 6 bases between. CDR1 is SGHTA, CDR2 FQGNSA, per germline. The CDR3 loop is CASSLVGPNTGELFF. CDR3 nucleotide sequence: TGTGCCAGCAGCTTAGTGGGGCCGAACACCGGGGAGCTGTTTTTT.

This chain joins TRBV5-1 and TRBJ2-7; 7 bases line up with TRBD1. V shed 1 base and J 0 bases; nucleotides not matched to a gene: 10. This CDR3 region has 17 residues. Per the germline V gene, CDR1 is SGHRS and CDR2 is YFSETQ. CDR3 residues: CASSLTPPGQSSYEQYF. The CDR3 nucleotides are TGCGCCAGCAGCTTGACCCCACCGGGACAGAGCTCCTACGAGCAGTACTTC. Drawing the rest from reference TRBV5-1 and TRBJ2-7, the complete variable domain is KAGVTQTPRYLIKTRGQQVTLSCSPISGHRSVSWYQQTPGQGLQFLFEYFSETQRNKGNFPGRFSGRQFSNSRSEMNVSTLELGDSALYLCASSLTPPGQSSYEQYFGPGTRLTVT.

The chain carries TRBV10-3 and TRBJ2-7; the match to TRBD2 covers 7 bases. This CDR3 comprises 12 residues. Germline V gives CDR1 ENHRY, CDR2 SYGVKD. V shed 8 bases and J 6 bases; nucleotides not matched to a gene: 7. The CDR3 reads CAIWMPSGEQYF. Written as DNA, the CDR3 is TGTGCCATCTGGATGCCTAGCGGCGAGCAGTACTTC.

The chain joins TRBV5-4 to TRBJ2-7, with TRBD1 as a possible D gene (5 bases). Germline lookup yields CDR1 SGHNT and CDR2 YYREEE (reference sequence). V lost 0 bases, J lost 3 bases, and 13 bases lay in between. The CDR3 loop spans 15 amino acids. CDR3 nucleotide sequence: TGTGCCAGCAGCTTGGCCTCCGGCAGGGACTACGAGCAGTACTTC. Residues: CASSLASGRDYEQYF.

This rearrangement joins TRBV4-1 to TRBJ2-1, with D hard to call. V lost 0 bases, J lost 4 bases, and 10 bases lay in between. From germline, CDR1 is MGHRA and CDR2 YSYEKL. This CDR3 region has 15 residues. The DNA of the CDR3 is TGCGCCAGCAGCCAAGAGGCTGTAAGTTACAATGAGCAGTTCTTC. It specifies CASSQEAVSYNEQFF.

The genes are TRBV7-4 and TRBJ2-7; D not resolved. The germline V and J ends were trimmed by 0 bases and 5 bases, with 17 bases remaining between them. The germline CDR1 and CDR2 sequences are SGHVT and SQSDAQ. This CDR3 contains 16 residues. Here the CDR3 DNA reads TGTGCCAGCAGCTTAGCCTCCGGCCGAGGATTGGACGAGCAGTACTTC. Translating gives CASSLASGRGLDEQYF.